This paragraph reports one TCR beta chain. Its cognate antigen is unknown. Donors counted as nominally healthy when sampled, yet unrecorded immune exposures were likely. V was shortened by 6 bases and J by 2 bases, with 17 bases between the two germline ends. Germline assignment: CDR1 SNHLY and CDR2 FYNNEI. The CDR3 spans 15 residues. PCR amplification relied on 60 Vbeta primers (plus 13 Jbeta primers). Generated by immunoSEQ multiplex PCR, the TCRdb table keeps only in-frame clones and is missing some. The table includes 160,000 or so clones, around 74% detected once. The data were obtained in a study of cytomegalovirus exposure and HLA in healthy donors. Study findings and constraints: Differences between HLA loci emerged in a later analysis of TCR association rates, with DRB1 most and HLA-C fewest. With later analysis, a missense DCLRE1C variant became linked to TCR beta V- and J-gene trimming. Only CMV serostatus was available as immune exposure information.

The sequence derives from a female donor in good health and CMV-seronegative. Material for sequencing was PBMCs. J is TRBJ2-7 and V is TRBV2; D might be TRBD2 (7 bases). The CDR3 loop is CASSWGAGAAYEQYF. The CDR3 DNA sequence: TGTGCCAGCAGCTGGGGGGCGGGGGCCGCCTACGAGCAGTACTTC.